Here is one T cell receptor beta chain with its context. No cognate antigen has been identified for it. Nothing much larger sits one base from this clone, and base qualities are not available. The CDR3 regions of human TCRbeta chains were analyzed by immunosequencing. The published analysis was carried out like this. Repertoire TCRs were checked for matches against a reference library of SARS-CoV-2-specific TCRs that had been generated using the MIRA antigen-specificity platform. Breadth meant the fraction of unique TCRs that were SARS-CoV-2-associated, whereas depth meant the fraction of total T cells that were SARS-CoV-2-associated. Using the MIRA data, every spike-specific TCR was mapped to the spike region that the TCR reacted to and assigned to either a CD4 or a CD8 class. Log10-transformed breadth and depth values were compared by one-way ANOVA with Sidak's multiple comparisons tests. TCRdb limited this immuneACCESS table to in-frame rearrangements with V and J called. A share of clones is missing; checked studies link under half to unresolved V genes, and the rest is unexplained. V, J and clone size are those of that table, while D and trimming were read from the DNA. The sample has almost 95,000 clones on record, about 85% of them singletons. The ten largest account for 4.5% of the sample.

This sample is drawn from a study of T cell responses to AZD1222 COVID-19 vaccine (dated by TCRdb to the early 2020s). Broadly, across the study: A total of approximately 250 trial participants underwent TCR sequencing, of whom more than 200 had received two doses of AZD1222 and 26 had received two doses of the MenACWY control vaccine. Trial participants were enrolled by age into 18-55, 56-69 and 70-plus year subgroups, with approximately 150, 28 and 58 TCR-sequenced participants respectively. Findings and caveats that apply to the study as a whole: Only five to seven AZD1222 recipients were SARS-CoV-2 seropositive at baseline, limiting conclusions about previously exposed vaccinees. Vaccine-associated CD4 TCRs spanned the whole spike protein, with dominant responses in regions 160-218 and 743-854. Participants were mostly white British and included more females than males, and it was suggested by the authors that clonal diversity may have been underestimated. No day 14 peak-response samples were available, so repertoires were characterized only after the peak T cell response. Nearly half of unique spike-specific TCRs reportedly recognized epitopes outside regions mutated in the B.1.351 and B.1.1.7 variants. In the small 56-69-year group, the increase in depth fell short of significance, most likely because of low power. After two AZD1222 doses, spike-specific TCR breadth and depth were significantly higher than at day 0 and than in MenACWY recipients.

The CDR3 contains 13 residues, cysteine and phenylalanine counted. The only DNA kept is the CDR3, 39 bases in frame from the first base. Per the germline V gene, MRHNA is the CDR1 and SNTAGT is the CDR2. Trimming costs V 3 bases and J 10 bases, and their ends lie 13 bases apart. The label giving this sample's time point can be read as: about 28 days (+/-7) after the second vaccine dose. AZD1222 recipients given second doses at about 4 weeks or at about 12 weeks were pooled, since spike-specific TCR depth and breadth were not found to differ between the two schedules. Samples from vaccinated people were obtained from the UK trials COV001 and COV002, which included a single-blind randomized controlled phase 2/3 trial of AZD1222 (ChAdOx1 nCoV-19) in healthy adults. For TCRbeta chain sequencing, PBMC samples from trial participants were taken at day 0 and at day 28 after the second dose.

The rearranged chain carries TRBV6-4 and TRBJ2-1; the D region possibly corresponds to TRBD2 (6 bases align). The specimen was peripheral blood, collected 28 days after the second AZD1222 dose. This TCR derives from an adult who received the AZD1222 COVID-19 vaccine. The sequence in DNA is TGTGCCAGCAGTGAAGATCGGGGAGGCGAGCAGTTCTTC. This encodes CASSEDRGGEQFF.